This TCR beta chain appears in the sequencing data of a study of human T cells and chemical hapten exposure (dated by TCRdb to the early 2020s). About the study as a whole: For sensitization, 2% DPC in acetone was applied to a roughly 2 cm by roughly 2 cm area of upper inner arm skin. Patients additionally received weekly therapeutic DPC doses to the scalp throughout the approximately 25-week study period. Patch tests used Finn chambers with 0.01% DPC on the upper back, scored after 6 days by International Contact Dermatitis Research Group standards. Most of the patients in the cohort were female, and the cohort covered alopecia areata with under or over 50% scalp involvement, alopecia totalis and alopecia universalis. Libraries were pooled for sequencing, and per-sample TCR yields varied mainly because of small differences in library volumes within the pool. In alopecia patients, the study followed how the peripheral blood TCR repertoire changed in vivo over primary and secondary sensitization to diphenylcyclopropenone (DPC), a hapten. Patient blood was sampled pre-sensitization (week 0) and at 2, 6 and about 24 weeks after DPC sensitization. Some 29 alopecia patients gave blood for TCR sequencing at one to four time points (pre-sensitization, 2, 6 and 24 weeks).

What the research found in general, with its limitations: Repeated subsampling changed both the strength of the expansion versus patch-test correlation and the threshold at which the correlation became significant. DPC sensitization did not change the number of TCRs with a frequency above 1 in 1000, and there was no evidence of changes in global repertoire structure. Patch test score correlated positively with the number of PT1 expanded TCRs, reaching significance at thresholds 8, 16 and 32 but not at 4. Compared with pre-sensitization or healthy control sets, expanded TCRs formed significantly more large CDR3 similarity clusters, which is consistent with antigen-driven responses. Because all patients had alopecia, a presumed autoimmune disease, the immune response of the patients might differ from that of healthy individuals.

A remark on this clonotype: Its antigen target is currently unknown. Base quality data are lacking; no much larger clone is found one base away.

V is cut back by 3 bases and J by 5 bases, with 3 bases in the junction unmatched. Reading from cysteine to phenylalanine, the CDR3 counts 14 amino acids. Only the CDR3 portion is preserved as DNA: 42 bases, with reading frame beginning at the first base. Receptors were amplified or captured by RACE. The instrument given in TCRdb is NextSeq 500. During library preparation, unique molecular identifiers were attached to individual cDNA molecules so that TCRs could be counted in a quantitative, reproducible way. Each blood RNA sample was used to sequence both TCR alpha and TCR beta chains. The authors' pipeline ran thus. Samples had a median of about 96,000 TCRs, with a range from roughly 23,224 to 700,000. The Decombinator software suite was used to annotate the V, J and CDR3 of the TCR reads. To make PS versus PT1 abundance plots, every sample was subsampled to the same number of TCRs (28,000). TCRs were defined as expanded if absent before sensitization and observed at least eight times at the 2-week time point. The public reads were reanalyzed by TCRdb: fastp trimming at Q25, MiXCR alignment, in-frame beta chains only. Duplicate CDR3 protein sequences are folded into a single record with the most common DNA and genes. The V and J calls reflect TCRdb's pipeline rather than the authors' work. In this sample the table shows fewer than 100,000 distinct CDR3 sequences, 9.5% to 15% of which occur a single time. The ten largest clones capture around 2.2% of the sample.

Per the publication, the time point label means: patch test 1, 2 weeks after DPC sensitization. The sample's treatment or condition label, decoded: therapeutic diphenylcyclopropenone sensitization with weekly scalp DPC. Blood at each patch-test visit was drawn before the patch test was applied. To be eligible, patients had to be aged 18 to 70, diagnosed with alopecia and judged suitable for DPC therapy, while pregnant patients were excluded. Unfractionated whole blood was collected in Tempus Blood RNA tubes, and total RNA was extracted from that blood. The TCR sequence derives from a woman aged 40 to 49 with alopecia areata. Some clones in this sample may be carry-over from other donors' samples. The receptor chain draws on TRBV12-3 or TRBV12-4 and TRBJ2-2; TRBD2 fits 7 bases in the junction. The source was whole blood, collected in connection with sensitization to the hapten diphenylcyclopropenone (DPC). The sequence in DNA is TGTGCCAGCAGTTTGGCGGGGGTGACCGGGGAGCTGTTTTTT. This codes for CASSLAGVTGELFF.